The 13 T cell receptor beta chains below all came from one sample that was sequenced in a study of regulatory T cells in long-lasting Graves disease. Arm-PCR with iRepertoire HTBI primers amplified the CDR3 regions for these TCR beta libraries. Via MiXCR, TCRdb re-called the multiplex PCR reads, giving one row per CDR3 protein. The sample shows 350,000 to 500,000 distinct CDR3 sequences, 12% to 15% of them seen only once. Noted time point: newly diagnosed GD, antithyroid drugs for less than 3 months. PBMC-extracted RNA yielded the TCR library. These data also featured in a second study, about T cells in Graves' hyperthyroidism and ophthalmopathy.

The sample here was peripheral blood mononuclear cells (PBMCs), taken at new diagnosis, from a patient treated with antithyroid drugs. These receptors were taken from a woman aged 50 to 60 with Graves disease.

This clonotype occurred a few times. The junction departs from germline at one end; a sequencing error may be responsible. The chain is built from TRBV18 and TRBJ2-3; 8 bases are shared with TRBD1. Looked up from germline, CDR1 is KGHSH and CDR2 is LQKENI. The length of the CDR3 is 15 residues. Here the CDR3 reads CASTVTGGPLWEQHF. Here the CDR3 DNA reads TGTGCCAGCACCGTAACAGGGGGTCCTCTGTGGGAGCAGCACTTC.

This clonotype was found many times. The chain links TRBV27 to TRBJ2-7, with 7 bases fitting TRBD1. Germline assignment: CDR1 MNHEY and CDR2 SMNVEV (reference sequence). This CDR3 is 13 amino acids long. V trimming: 6 bases; J trimming: 4 bases; junction bases outside the gene matches: 6. In DNA, the CDR3 is TGTGCCAGCAGCCCCACAGGGGTGTACGAGCAGTACTTC. Its protein product is CASSPTGVYEQYF.

The CDR3 region is CASSPAPSYEQYF. The CDR3 region has the DNA TGTGCCAGTAGTCCAGCGCCCTCCTACGAGCAGTACTTC. The genes are TRBV19 and TRBJ2-7; the D is unclear. CDR1 and CDR2 (germline): LNHDA, SQIVND (reference sequence). Trimming removed 5 bases from V and 0 bases from J, with 8 bases in between. The CDR3 runs 13 residues.

This clonotype was recorded at least ten times. The gene calls are TRBV3-1 and TRBJ2-1; 10 bases fit TRBD2. Trimming removed 9 bases from V and 2 bases from J; junction bases left unmatched: 4. Germline CDR1 reads LGHDT; CDR2 reads YNNKEL (reference sequence). This CDR3 region has 14 residues. CDR3 nucleotide sequence: TGTGCCAGTCACAGCGGGAGGGCCTACAATGAGCAGTTCTTC. It is translated as CASHSGRAYNEQFF.

This clonotype was observed many times. The chain combines TRBV11-2 with TRBJ1-1, with unresolved D. The CDR3 length is 14 residues. Looked up from germline, CDR1 is SGHAT and CDR2 is FQNNGV. Trimming removed 7 bases at V and 3 bases at J, with 15 bases between. This CDR3 reads CASNPRRADTEAFF. The DNA of the CDR3 is TGTGCCAGCAACCCCCGTCGCGCGGACACTGAAGCTTTCTTT.

The chain combines TRBV9 with TRBJ2-5, with D unresolved. V was cut by 0 bases and J by 4 bases, with 10 bases left in between. CDR3 length equals 14 residues. CDR1 is SGDLS and CDR2 is YYNGEE in the germline V gene. The CDR3 region has the DNA TGTGCCAGCAGCGTAGGAAGTAGAGGAGAGACCCAGTACTTC. It translates to CASSVGSRGETQYF.

The rearrangement uses TRBV10-3 and TRBJ2-3, with D perhaps TRBD2 (5 bases). CDR1 is ENHRY and CDR2 is SYGVKD in the germline V gene. With 4 bases removed from V and 0 bases from J, the gap between germline ends came to 11 bases. This CDR3 region has 15 residues. CDR3 loop: CAISVGGLSTDTQYF. The CDR3 DNA follows: TGTGCCATCAGTGTGGGCGGGCTCAGCACAGATACGCAGTATTTT.

This clonotype was detected ten times or more. J is TRBJ2-7 and V is TRBV3-1, with 7 bases matching TRBD2. There are 13 residues in the CDR3. Per germline, CDR1 LGHDT and CDR2 YNNKEL (reference sequence). Unmatched junction bases numbered 0, after V lost 1 base and J lost 3 bases. CDR3 bases: TGTGCCAGCAGCCAAGCGGGAGGCTACGAGCAGTACTTC. As protein: CASSQAGGYEQYF.

The J gene is TRBJ2-2, the V gene TRBV9; D possibly matches TRBD1 or TRBD2 (6 bases each). The germline V gene encodes CDR1 SGDLS and CDR2 YYNGEE. The V end lost 0 bases, the J end lost 1 base, and 10 bases lay between the germline ends. CDR3 length equals 16 residues. The CDR3 here is CASSVGGAQNTGELFF. The CDR3 DNA is TGTGCCAGCAGCGTAGGGGGGGCCCAGAACACCGGGGAGCTGTTTTTT. Drawing the rest from reference TRBV9 and TRBJ2-2, the complete variable domain is DSGVTQTPKHLITATGQRVTLRCSPRSGDLSVYWYQQSLDQGLQFLIQYYNGEERAKGNILERFSAQQFPDLHSELNLSSLELGDSALYFCASSVGGAQNTGELFFGEGSRLTVL.

This clonotype has only a few counts. V usage is TRBV3-1 and J usage is TRBJ1-6, with D uncertain. This CDR3 has 13 residues. Per the germline V gene, CDR1 is LGHDT and CDR2 is YNNKEL (reference sequence). V gave up 1 base and J gave up 7 bases, with 5 bases separating them. The CDR3: CASSQGRNSPLHF. DNA of the CDR3: TGTGCCAGCAGCCAAGGGCGGAATTCACCCCTCCACTTT.

In its sample, this clonotype was seen many times. The chain carries TRBV28 and TRBJ1-1, with a weak D call TRBD1 (6 bases). The CDR3 consists of 14 residues. The germline CDR1 and CDR2 sequences are MDHEN and SYDVKM. With 7 bases removed from V and 5 bases from J, the gap between germline ends came to 17 bases. The CDR3 DNA reads as TGTGCCAGCATCTGGGGGGGGGGACATACTGAAGCTTTCTTT. Translation: CASIWGGGHTEAFF.

CDR3 sequence reads: CASSQDNRGIGNSYNEQFF. The CDR3 DNA sequence: TGCGCCAGCAGCCAAGATAACAGGGGAATAGGTAACTCCTACAATGAGCAGTTCTTC. The chain carries TRBV4-1 and TRBJ2-1, with 7 bases aligning to TRBD1. This CDR3 has 19 residues. Germline trimming cut 0 bases from V and 0 bases from J; bases unmatched to any gene: 11. Germline CDR1 MGHRA, CDR2 YSYEKL.

This chain connects TRBV2 to TRBJ2-1, with 10 bases identical to TRBD2. The germline CDR1 and CDR2 sequences are SNHLY and FYNNEI. The CDR3 length is 17 residues. Trimming at V came to 8 bases and at J to 3 bases, leaving 13 bases not matched to a gene. The CDR3 loop is CASATLPGTSVYNEQFF. The CDR3, as DNA: TGTGCCAGCGCGACCCTTCCCGGGACTAGCGTCTACAATGAGCAGTTCTTC. The full variable domain, completed using reference TRBV2 and TRBJ2-1, is EPEVTQTPSHQVTQMGQEVILRCVPISNHLYFYWYRQILGQKVEFLVSFYNNEISEKSEIFDDQFSVERPDGSNFTLKIRSTKLEDSAMYFCASATLPGTSVYNEQFFGPGTRLTVL.